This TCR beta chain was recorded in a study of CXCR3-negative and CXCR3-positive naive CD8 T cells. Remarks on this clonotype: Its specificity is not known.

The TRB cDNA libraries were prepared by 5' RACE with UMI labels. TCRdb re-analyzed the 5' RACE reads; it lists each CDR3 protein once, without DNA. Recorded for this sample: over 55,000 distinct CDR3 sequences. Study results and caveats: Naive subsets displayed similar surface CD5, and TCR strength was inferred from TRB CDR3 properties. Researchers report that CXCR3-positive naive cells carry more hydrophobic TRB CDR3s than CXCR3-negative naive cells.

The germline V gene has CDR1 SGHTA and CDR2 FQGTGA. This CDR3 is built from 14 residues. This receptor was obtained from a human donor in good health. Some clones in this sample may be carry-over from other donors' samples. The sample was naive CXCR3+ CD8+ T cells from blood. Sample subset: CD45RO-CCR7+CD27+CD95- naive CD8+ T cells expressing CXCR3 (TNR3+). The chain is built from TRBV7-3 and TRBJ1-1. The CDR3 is CASSRGPMNTEAFF.